This T cell receptor (beta chain) was observed in a study of control samples from healthy donors and cancer patients. Trimming pared 1 base from V and 2 bases from J, leaving 11 bases between. Germline values: CDR1 MNHNS, CDR2 SASEGT. CDR3 length: 15 residues. Some clones are missing from TCRdb's copy, which holds only in-frame ones; the method was immunoSEQ multiplex PCR. The sample has fewer than 200,000 clones; 96% are singletons. The rearrangement joins TRBV6-1 to TRBJ1-2; D is uncertain. The receptor was derived from a woman aged 25 to 39 in good health. Material for sequencing was blood. Here the CDR3 reads CASSEGLKGNYGYTF. CDR3 nucleotide sequence: TGTGCCAGCAGTGAAGGCCTTAAAGGAAACTATGGCTACACCTTC.